Sequencing of this TCR beta chain was carried out in a study of cytotoxic CD8 clonotypes in ibrutinib-treated CLL. Points from the study as a whole: Clonality correlated strongly with circulating CD8+ T cells and exceeded age-matched healthy donors at baseline. Having risen at ibrutinib response, clonality had fallen back toward baseline by progression.

For this clone: The antigen is not known. A junction boundary mismatches the germline segment, possibly from a read error.

The V gene's germline CDR1 is MDHEN and CDR2 SYDVKM. The CDR3 runs 12 residues. Investigators sought sequencing depths of between 1 in 200,000 and 1 in 1 million T cells. TCRdb keeps only in-frame clones here, not all; method: immunoSEQ multiplex PCR. The sample shows around 250,000 clones, less than 75% of them seen only once. J is TRBJ1-1 and V is TRBV28; perhaps TRBD1 as D (5 bases). Sequencing used PBMCs, obtained after 24 months of ibrutinib treatment. The TCR sequence derives from a human donor with chronic lymphocytic leukemia. CDR3 loop: CVSRVGDTEAFF. The CDR3 DNA reads TGTGTCAGCAGGGTCGGGGACACTGAAGCTTTCTTT.